This T cell receptor beta chain emerged from a study of CXCR3-negative and CXCR3-positive naive CD8 T cells. General study findings and limits: Partly lower CXCR3 expression followed cryopreservation, and most assays relied on fresh PBMCs. Similar TRBV-TRBJ usage was seen in naive cells (both CXCR3-negative and CXCR3-positive), but memory cells differed.

CDR3 length: 15 amino acids. The sorter processed each CD8+ T cell subset in triplicate at hundreds of thousands of cells apiece. Naive CD8+ T cells had a CD45RO-CCR7+CD27+CD95- phenotype. As to this clonotype: Its target is unknown.

Preparation of TRB cDNA libraries relied on 5' RACE carrying UMI labels. TCRdb reworked the 5' RACE reads into one entry per CDR3 protein, no DNA. The sample data list some 130,000 distinct CDR3 sequences. This sequence originates from a human donor in good health. Some clones in this sample may be carry-over from other donors' samples. This chain connects TRBV23-1 to TRBJ2-5; TCRdb's D call of TRBD2 is untestable without DNA. TRBV23-1 is an ORF, with its function uncertain. Sequenced: naive CXCR3- CD8+ T cells from blood. Subset noted: CD45RO-CCR7+CD27+CD95- naive CD8+ T cells lacking CXCR3 (TNR3-). CDR3 residues: CASSDPRCGQETQYF.